This T cell receptor (beta chain) was sequenced for a study of T cells in women clearing cervical HPV infection. This CDR3 comprises 14 residues. Germline values: CDR1 SGHVS, CDR2 FQNEAQ. Comment on this clone: Read coverage stops 3 residues before the CDR3 terminus; the germline J gene supplies the remainder.

TCR beta CDR3 amplified by multiplex PCR from roughly 1,100 ng genomic DNA. Libraries were prepared by immunoSEQ multiplex PCR; TCRdb keeps only in-frame clonotypes and omits some of them. The sample has around 35,000 clones. Sequenced: blood buffy coat. This chain connects TRBV7-8 to TRBJ1-2; perhaps TRBD1 as D (6 bases). The receptor was isolated from a woman between 18 and 70 years old with a cervical HPV16 infection that either progressed to CIN3+ or cleared (not recorded which). CDR3 in amino acids: CASRWGRTEETYTF. The CDR3 bases that were read are TGTGCCAGCAGATGGGGCCGGACAGAAGAGACC.